This T cell receptor (beta chain) was captured by sequencing in a study of T cell responses to AZD1222 COVID-19 vaccine. Findings of the study overall: Increased Spike-specific TCR breadth and depth were observed after two AZD1222 doses. Clonal diversity was possibly underestimated, and the donors were mostly white British, with more females. The study found vaccine-associated CD4 TCRs spanning spike, dominant at 160-218 and 743-854. At baseline, seropositivity was found in only 5 to 7 AZD1222 recipients.

Worth noting for this clone: Antigen specificity is unknown.

Per germline, CDR1 GTSNPN and CDR2 SVGIG (reference sequence). The CDR3 totals 17 residues. V lost 1 base and J lost 4; bases outside the gene matches: 10. The assay was immunoSEQ multiplex PCR, and TCRdb's table has in-frame clones only and misses some. The sample consists of about 160,000 clones, roughly 88% of them appearing once. This receptor was identified in an adult who received the AZD1222 COVID-19 vaccine. This rearrangement joins TRBV30 to TRBJ1-4; 9 nucleotides line up with TRBD1. This specimen consisted of peripheral blood, obtained 28 days after the second AZD1222 dose. CDR3 region: CAWSDTGGGTLNEKLFF. The CDR3 DNA is TGTGCCTGGAGTGACACAGGGGGCGGAACTCTTAATGAAAAACTGTTTTTT.